This T cell receptor beta chain was retrieved from a study of identifying expanded T cells in peripheral blood. During the collection period, no donor immune events like infections were recorded. After removal of 10 bases from V and 2 bases from J, the junction contained 4 bases not matched to a gene. Germline-derived CDR1 and CDR2 are MNHNY and SVGAGI (reference sequence). CDR3 length: 14 amino acids. Repertoires were generated with immunoSEQ multiplex PCR, while TCRdb's copy carries only in-frame clones and drops some. The table lists roughly 81,000 clones, roughly 89% of them singletons. General observations from the study: Clone count variance between approximately two-week samples rose with total template count. Technical replicates showed roughly 1.2 changed clones; about 2 weeks 15 to 20; four weeks 19.

In regard to this clone: Its antigen is currently unknown.

The V call is TRBV6-6, the J call TRBJ2-6; the match to TRBD1 covers 8 bases. Sample: blood. The sequence was collected from a person aged 18 to 70 in good health. In DNA form, the CDR3 reads TGTGCCACCTGGACAGGGACTGGGGCCAACGTCCTGACTTTC. It is translated as CATWTGTGANVLTF.